The present T cell receptor beta chain was sequenced within a study of blood T cells in healthy people across ages. The use of a sample-barcoded 5' primer and a J-beta primer mix characterized a second PCR of about 7 to 12 cycles. TCRdb re-called the 5' RACE reads through MiXCR, storing one row per CDR3 protein. Of more than 1,400,000 distinct CDR3 sequences listed, roughly 40% are singletons. General study results and limits: A strong correlation was found between TCR beta diversity and the percentage of naive T cells.

Germline lookup yields CDR1 DFQATT and CDR2 SNEGSKA (reference sequence). The CDR3 consists of 13 residues. The V and J ends lost 5 bases and 4 bases, in that order; junction bases with no gene match: 3. Notes on this clonotype: Its antigen is undetermined.

The sequence came from a young woman in good health. Sequenced: blood. This chain links TRBV20-1 with TRBJ2-1; TRBD2 matches 9 bases. CDR3 sequence reads: CSAFSGSYNEQFF. For the CDR3, the DNA is TGCAGTGCTTTTAGCGGGAGTTACAATGAGCAGTTCTTC.